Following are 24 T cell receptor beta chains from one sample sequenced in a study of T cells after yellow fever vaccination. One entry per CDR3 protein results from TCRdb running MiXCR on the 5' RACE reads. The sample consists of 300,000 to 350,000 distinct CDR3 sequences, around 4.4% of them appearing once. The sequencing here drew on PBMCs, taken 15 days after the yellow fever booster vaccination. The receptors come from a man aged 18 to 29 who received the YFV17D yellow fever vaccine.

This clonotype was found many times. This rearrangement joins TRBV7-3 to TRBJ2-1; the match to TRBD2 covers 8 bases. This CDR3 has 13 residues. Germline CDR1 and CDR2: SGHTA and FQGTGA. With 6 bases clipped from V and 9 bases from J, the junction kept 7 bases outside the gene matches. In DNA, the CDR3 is TGTGCCAGCAGAACGGGGGGGCACGGTGAGCAGTTCTTC. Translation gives CASRTGGHGEQFF.

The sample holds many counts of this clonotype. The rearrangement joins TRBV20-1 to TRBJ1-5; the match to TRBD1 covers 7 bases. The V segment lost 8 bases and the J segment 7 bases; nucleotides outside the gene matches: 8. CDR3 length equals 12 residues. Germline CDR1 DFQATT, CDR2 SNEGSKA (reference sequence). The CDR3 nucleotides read TGCAGTTCCGGGGACAGTGGCCAGCCCCAGCATTTT. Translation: CSSGDSGQPQHF.

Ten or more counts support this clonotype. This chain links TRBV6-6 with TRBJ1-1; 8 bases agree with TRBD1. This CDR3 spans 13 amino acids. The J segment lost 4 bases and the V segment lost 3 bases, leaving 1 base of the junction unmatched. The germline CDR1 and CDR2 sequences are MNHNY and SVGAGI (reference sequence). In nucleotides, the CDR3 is TGTGCCAGCAGTTATGGGACAGGCACTGAAGCTTTCTTT. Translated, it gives CASSYGTGTEAFF.

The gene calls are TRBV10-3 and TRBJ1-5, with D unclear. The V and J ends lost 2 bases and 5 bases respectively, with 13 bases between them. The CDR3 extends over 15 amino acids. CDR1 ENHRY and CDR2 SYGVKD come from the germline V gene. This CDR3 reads CAISETDVAHQPQHF. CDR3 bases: TGTGCCATCAGTGAGACGGACGTAGCCCATCAGCCCCAGCATTTT.

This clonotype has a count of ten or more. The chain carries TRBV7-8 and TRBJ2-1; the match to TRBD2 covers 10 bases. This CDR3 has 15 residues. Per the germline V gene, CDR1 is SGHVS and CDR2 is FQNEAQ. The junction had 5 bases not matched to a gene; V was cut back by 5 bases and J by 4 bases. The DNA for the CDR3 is TGTGCCAGCAGCCCCCAAGCGGGGGGGTACAATGAGCAGTTCTTC. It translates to CASSPQAGGYNEQFF.

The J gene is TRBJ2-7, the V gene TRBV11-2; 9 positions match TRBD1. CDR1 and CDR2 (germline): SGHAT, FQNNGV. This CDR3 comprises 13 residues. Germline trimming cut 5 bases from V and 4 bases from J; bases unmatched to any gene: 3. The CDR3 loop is CASSADRGYEQYV. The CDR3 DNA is TGTGCCAGCAGCGCGGACAGGGGTTACGAGCAGTACGTC.

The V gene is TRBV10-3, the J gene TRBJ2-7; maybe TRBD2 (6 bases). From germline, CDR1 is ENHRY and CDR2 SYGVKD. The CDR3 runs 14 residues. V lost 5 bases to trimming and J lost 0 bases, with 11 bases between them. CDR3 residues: CAISSSEVSYEQYV. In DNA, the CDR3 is TGTGCCATCAGTTCTAGCGAGGTCTCCTACGAGCAGTACGTC.

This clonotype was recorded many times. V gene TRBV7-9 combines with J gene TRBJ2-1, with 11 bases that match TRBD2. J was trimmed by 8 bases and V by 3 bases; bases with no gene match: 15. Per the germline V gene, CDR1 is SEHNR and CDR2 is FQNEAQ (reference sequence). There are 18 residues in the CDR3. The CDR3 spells CASSLGLAGGRHPHEQFF. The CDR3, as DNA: TGTGCCAGCAGCTTGGGCCTAGCGGGGGGACGACATCCCCATGAGCAGTTCTTC.

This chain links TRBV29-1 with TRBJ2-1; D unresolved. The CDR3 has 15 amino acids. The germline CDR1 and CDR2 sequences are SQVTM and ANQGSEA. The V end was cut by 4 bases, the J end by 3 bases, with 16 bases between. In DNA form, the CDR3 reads TGCAGCGTTGTTCTTACCGCCACCATCTACAATGAGCAGTTCTTC. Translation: CSVVLTATIYNEQFF.

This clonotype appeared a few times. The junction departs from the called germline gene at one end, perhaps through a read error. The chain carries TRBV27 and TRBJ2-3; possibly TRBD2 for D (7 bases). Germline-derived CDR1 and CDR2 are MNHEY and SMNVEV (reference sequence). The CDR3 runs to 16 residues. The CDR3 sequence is CASSGGGSGPTYTQYF. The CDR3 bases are TGTGCCAGCAGTGGGGGCGGGAGCGGCCCCACATATACGCAGTATTTT.

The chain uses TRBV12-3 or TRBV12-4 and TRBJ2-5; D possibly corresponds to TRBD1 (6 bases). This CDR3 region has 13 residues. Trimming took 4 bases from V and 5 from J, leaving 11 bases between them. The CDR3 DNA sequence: TGTGCCAGCAGTTCTGGGGGCGACGAGACCCAGTACTTC. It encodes CASSSGGDETQYF.

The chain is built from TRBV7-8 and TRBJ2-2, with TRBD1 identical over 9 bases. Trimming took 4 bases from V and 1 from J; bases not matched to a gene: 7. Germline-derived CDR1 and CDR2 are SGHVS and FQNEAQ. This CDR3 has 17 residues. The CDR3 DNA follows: TGTGCCAGCAGCTACATACAGGGGGCTGGGAACACCGGGGAGCTGTTTTTT. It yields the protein CASSYIQGAGNTGELFF. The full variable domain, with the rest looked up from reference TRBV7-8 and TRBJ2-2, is GAGVSQSPRYKVAKRGQDVALRCDPISGHVSLFWYQQALGQGPEFLTYFQNEAQLDKSGLPSDRFFAERPEGSVSTLKIQRTQQEDSAVYLCASSYIQGAGNTGELFFGEGSRLTVL.

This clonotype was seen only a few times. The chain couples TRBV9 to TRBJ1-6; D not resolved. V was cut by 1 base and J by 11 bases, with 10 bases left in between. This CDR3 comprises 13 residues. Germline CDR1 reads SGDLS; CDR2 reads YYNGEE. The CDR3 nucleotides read TGTGCCAGCAGCGTAACCGGAGACACACCCCTCCACTTT. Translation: CASSVTGDTPLHF.

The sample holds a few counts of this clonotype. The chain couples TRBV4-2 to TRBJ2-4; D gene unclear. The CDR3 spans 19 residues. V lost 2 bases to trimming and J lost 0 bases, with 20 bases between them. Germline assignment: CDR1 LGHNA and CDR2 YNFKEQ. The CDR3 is CASSQRWVFSHLAKNIQYF. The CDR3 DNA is TGTGCCAGCAGCCAAAGATGGGTCTTTAGTCATCTAGCCAAAAACATTCAGTACTTC.

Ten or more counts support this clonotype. CDR3 in DNA: TGTGCCAGCAGCCGACCGGGACCGGGGGTACCTGAAGCTTTCTTT. This translates into CASSRPGPGVPEAFF. The chain joins TRBV5-8 to TRBJ1-1, with D possibly TRBD1 on 5 matching bases. V was clipped by 4 bases and J by 6 bases, with 19 bases between them. The CDR3 extends over 15 amino acids. CDR1 is SGHTS, CDR2 YDEGEE, per germline.

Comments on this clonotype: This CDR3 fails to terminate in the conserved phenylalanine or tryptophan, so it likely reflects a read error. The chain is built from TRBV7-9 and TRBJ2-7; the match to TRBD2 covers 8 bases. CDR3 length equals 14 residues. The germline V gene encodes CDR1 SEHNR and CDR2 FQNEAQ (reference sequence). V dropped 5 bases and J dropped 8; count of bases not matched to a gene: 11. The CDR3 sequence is CASSGAAGVGQQYI. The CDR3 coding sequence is TGTGCCAGCAGCGGCGCAGCGGGGGTGGGGCAGCAGTACATC.

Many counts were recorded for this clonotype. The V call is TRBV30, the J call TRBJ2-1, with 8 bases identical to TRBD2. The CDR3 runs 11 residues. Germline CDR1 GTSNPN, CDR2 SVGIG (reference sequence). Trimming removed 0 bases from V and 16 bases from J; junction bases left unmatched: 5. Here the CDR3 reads CAWSVGGGGFF. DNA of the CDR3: TGTGCCTGGAGTGTCGGGGGGGGTGGATTCTTC.

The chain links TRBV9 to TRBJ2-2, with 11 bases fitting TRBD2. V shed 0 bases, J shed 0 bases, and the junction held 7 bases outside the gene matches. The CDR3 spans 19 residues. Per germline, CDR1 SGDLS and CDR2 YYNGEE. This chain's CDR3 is CASSVGTSGSNSNTGELFF. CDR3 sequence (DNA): TGTGCCAGCAGCGTAGGTACTAGCGGGAGCAATTCGAACACCGGGGAGCTGTTTTTT. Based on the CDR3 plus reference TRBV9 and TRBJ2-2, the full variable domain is DSGVTQTPKHLITATGQRVTLRCSPRSGDLSVYWYQQSLDQGLQFLIQYYNGEERAKGNILERFSAQQFPDLHSELNLSSLELGDSALYFCASSVGTSGSNSNTGELFFGEGSRLTVL.

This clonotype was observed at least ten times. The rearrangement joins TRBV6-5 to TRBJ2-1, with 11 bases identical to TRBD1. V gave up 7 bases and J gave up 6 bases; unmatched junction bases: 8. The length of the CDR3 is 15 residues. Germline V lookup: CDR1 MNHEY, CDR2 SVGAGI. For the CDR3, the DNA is TGTGCCAGCACCGCATTAGGGACAGGGGGCAATGAGCAGTTCTTC. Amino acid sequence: CASTALGTGGNEQFF.

The CDR3 loop reads CASSKLANTDTQYF. As DNA, the CDR3 is TGTGCCAGCAGCAAATTAGCGAACACAGATACGCAGTATTTT. The chain carries TRBV27 and TRBJ2-3, with D possibly matching TRBD2 (5 bases). Germline lookup yields CDR1 MNHEY and CDR2 SMNVEV (reference sequence). The CDR3 spans 14 residues. Trimming left V 6 bases short and J 2 bases short, with 12 bases between.

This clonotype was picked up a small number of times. The chain's CDR3 is CASSSTGNSYEQYV. Written as DNA, the CDR3 is TGTGCCAGCAGTAGTACGGGTAACTCCTACGAGCAGTACGTC. The V gene is TRBV28, the J gene TRBJ2-7, with D hard to call. The V gene lost 5 bases and the J gene lost 0 bases, with 11 bases spanning the gap. Germline V gives CDR1 MDHEN, CDR2 SYDVKM. The CDR3 has 14 residues.

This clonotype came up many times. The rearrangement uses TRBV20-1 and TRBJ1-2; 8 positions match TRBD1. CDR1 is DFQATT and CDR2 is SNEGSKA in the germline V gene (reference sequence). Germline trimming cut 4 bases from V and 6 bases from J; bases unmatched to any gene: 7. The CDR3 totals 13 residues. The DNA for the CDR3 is TGCAGTGCTACTGACACAGGGGGTCATGGCTACACCTTC. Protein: CSATDTGGHGYTF.

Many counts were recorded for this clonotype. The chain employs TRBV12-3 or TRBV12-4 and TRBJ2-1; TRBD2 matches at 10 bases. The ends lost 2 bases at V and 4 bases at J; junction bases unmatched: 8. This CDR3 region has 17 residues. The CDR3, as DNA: TGTGCCAGCAGTTTAAAGCGGGGGGGTTACCTTTACAATGAGCAGTTCTTC. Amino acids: CASSLKRGGYLYNEQFF.

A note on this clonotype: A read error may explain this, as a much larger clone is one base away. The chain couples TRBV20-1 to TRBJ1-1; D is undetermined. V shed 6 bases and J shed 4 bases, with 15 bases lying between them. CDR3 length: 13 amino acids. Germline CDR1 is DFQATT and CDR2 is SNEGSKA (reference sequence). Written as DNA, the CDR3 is TGCAGTGCCCGCCCCGATTTCACCACTGAAGCTTTCTTT. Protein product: CSARPDFTTEAFF.